A single sample is the source of the 11 T cell receptor beta chains below, sequenced in a study of CD8+CD57+ T cells in acquired aplastic anemia. Sequenced patients had shown CD8+CD57+ cell expansion by flow cytometry. CDR3 and TCR beta VDJ profiling relied on genomic DNA as the template. A single record per CDR3 protein comes from TCRdb applying MiXCR to the reads. Of over 250,000 distinct CDR3 sequences in the sample, about three fifths were seen once. The specimen sequenced was sorted CD4+, CD8+, or CD8+CD57+ T cells (not recorded which) from PBMCs. These receptors originate from a human donor with aplastic anemia.

This chain uses TRBV14 with TRBJ2-1; tentative D call: TRBD2 (6 bases). Germline lookup yields CDR1 SGHDN and CDR2 FVKESK. CDR3 size: 15 residues. Between the trimmed V and J ends, which lost 4 bases and 4 bases, there was a span of 14 bases. The CDR3 protein is CASSLASGVYNEQFF. The CDR3 nucleotides are TGTGCCAGCAGCCTAGCCTCGGGGGTATACAATGAGCAGTTCTTC.

In regard to this clonotype: A read error may produce the germline difference seen at one junction end. The chain joins TRBV25-1 to TRBJ2-3; 7 nucleotides align to TRBD1. The CDR3 is 13 amino acids. In germline, CDR1 is MGHDK, CDR2 SYGVNS. CDR3 in amino acids: CASSELGQGVEYF. In nucleotides, the CDR3 is TGTGCCAGCAGTGAATTGGGGCAGGGGGTCGAGTACTTC.

There are a few counts of this clonotype. The gene calls are TRBV2 and TRBJ1-5; 8 positions agree with TRBD1. CDR3 length: 13 amino acids. Germline CDR1 SNHLY, CDR2 FYNNEI. The J segment lost 6 bases and the V segment lost 8 bases, leaving 6 bases of the junction unmatched. This chain's CDR3 is CASLGQGTQPQHF. The CDR3 bases are TGTGCCAGCCTCGGACAGGGTACTCAGCCCCAGCATTTT.

This chain links TRBV19 with TRBJ1-6; D is uncertain. The CDR3 is 13 residues long. Deletions cut 9 bases from V and 7 bases from J, with 13 bases between. Germline CDR1 LNHDA, CDR2 SQIVND (reference sequence). The CDR3 DNA sequence: TGTGCCAGCAGAGACACGGGAAATTCACCCCTCCACTTT. Amino acid sequence: CASRDTGNSPLHF.

This clonotype was picked up one time. This chain links TRBV7-6 with TRBJ2-5, with D possibly matching TRBD1 (5 bases). Trimming stripped 2 bases from V and 2 bases from J, with 15 bases between. The germline V gene has CDR1 SGHVS and CDR2 FNYEAQ. CDR3 length: 16 amino acids. CDR3 coding DNA: TGTGCCAGCAGCTTAAGGGGTTGGGGTTTACAAGAGACCCAGTACTTC. Protein product: CASSLRGWGLQETQYF.

The rearrangement uses TRBV5-6 and TRBJ2-7; D is possibly TRBD2 (6 bases). This CDR3 is built from 14 residues. Trimming pared 0 bases from V and 6 bases from J, leaving 13 bases between. CDR1 and CDR2 from the germline V gene are SGHDT and YYEEEE. CDR3 loop: CASSLGGNRLEQYF. The CDR3 nucleotides are TGTGCCAGCAGCTTGGGCGGGAATAGGCTCGAGCAGTACTTC.

The chain joins TRBV20-1 to TRBJ2-7, with 10 positions matching TRBD2. From germline, CDR1 is DFQATT and CDR2 SNEGSKA (reference sequence). The CDR3 has 15 residues. V gave up 6 bases and J gave up 2 bases; unmatched junction bases: 10. The CDR3 is CSAHEPLAGAYEQYF. Written as DNA, the CDR3 is TGCAGTGCGCATGAGCCTCTAGCGGGGGCCTACGAGCAGTACTTC.

The chain couples TRBV7-3 to TRBJ2-7; D gene uncertain. V was clipped by 4 bases and J by 6 bases, with 13 bases between them. This CDR3 has 13 amino acids. CDR1 SGHTA and CDR2 FQGTGA come from the germline V gene. The DNA of the CDR3 is TGTGCCAGCAGCTCGTCGCCGATGGCCGAGCAGTACTTC. Amino acid sequence: CASSSSPMAEQYF.

Details on this clonotype: The CDR3 ends on some other residue instead of the conserved phenylalanine or tryptophan, so this is likely a read error. The limits of the CDR3 on the DNA are not certain, so only TCRdb's listed CDR3 is given. The CDR3 is CSAPGGTS. The rearrangement links TRBV20-1 to TRBJ2-5; the listed D gene, TRBD2, was not tested against the DNA. CDR1 DFQATT and CDR2 SNEGSKA come from the germline V gene (reference sequence). Inclusive of both ends, the CDR3 amounts to 8 amino acids.

The CDR3 DNA reads TGCAGCGTTTCCGACGTCGAGACCCAGTACTTC. Protein: CSVSDVETQYF. V is TRBV29-1 and J is TRBJ2-5; D gene uncertain. CDR1 is SQVTM and CDR2 is ANQGSEA in the germline V gene. This CDR3 has 11 residues. The germline V and J ends were trimmed by 5 bases and 5 bases, with 9 bases remaining between them. Full variable domain (missing parts from reference TRBV29-1 and TRBJ2-5): SAVISQKPSRDICQRGTSLTIQCQVDSQVTMMFWYRQQPGQSLTLIATANQGSEATYESGFVIDKFPISRPNLTFSTLTVSNMSPEDSSIYLCSVSDVETQYFGPGTRLLVL.

This clonotype has just a few counts. The chain couples TRBV7-9 to TRBJ1-2; D is unresolved. Germline assignment: CDR1 SEHNR and CDR2 FQNEAQ (reference sequence). V lost 5 bases and J 2 bases, leaving 9 bases between the germline ends. The CDR3 spans 13 residues. In DNA, the CDR3 is TGTGCCAGCAGCCCGGTTGGGAACTATGGCTACACCTTC. It is translated as CASSPVGNYGYTF.